Below are 4 T cell receptor beta chains sequenced from a single sample in a study of blood T cell repertoires in COVID-19. Some clones are missing from TCRdb's copy, which holds only in-frame ones; the method was immunoSEQ multiplex PCR. The sample includes 110,000 to 150,000 clones, 70% to 90% of them seen just once. The sequenced material came from peripheral blood. The receptors were sampled from a woman between 55 and 75 years old with acute or convalescent COVID-19.

V usage is TRBV15 and J usage is TRBJ1-4; the D is unclear. V was trimmed by 0 bases and J by 7 bases, leaving 9 bases between them. This CDR3 is 14 amino acids long. CDR1 and CDR2 (germline): LNHNV, YYDKDF (reference sequence). In DNA form, the CDR3 reads TGTGCCACCAGCAGAGATCGAGGTATTGAAAAACTGTTTTTT. Amino acid sequence: CATSRDRGIEKLFF.

CDR3 nucleotides: TGTGCCAGCAGTTACTCGACTAGCGGGGGCTACGAGCAGTACTTC. It is translated as CASSYSTSGGYEQYF. V is TRBV6-2 or TRBV6-3 and J is TRBJ2-7, with 12 positions matching TRBD2. Looked up from germline, CDR1 is MNHEY and CDR2 is SVGEGT. The junction had 0 bases not matched to a gene; V was cut back by 0 bases and J by 3 bases. The CDR3 has 15 amino acids.

CDR3 DNA: TGTGCCAGCAGCTTGGACAGGGCCCTAGACACCCAGTACTTC. Residues: CASSLDRALDTQYF. The chain couples TRBV5-4 to TRBJ2-5, with TRBD1 as a possible D gene (6 bases). Germline CDR1 reads SGHNT; CDR2 reads YYREEE (reference sequence). The CDR3 is made up of 14 amino acids. The V and J ends lost 0 bases and 8 bases respectively, with 14 bases between them.

Comments on this clone: At one end the junction does not follow the germline gene, possibly because of a read error. The chain employs TRBV7-7 and TRBJ2-7, with a weak D call TRBD1 (6 bases). In germline, CDR1 is SSHAT, CDR2 FNYEAQ (reference sequence). The CDR3 loop spans 16 amino acids. CDR3 sequence reads: CASSLERGTHDYEQYF. The CDR3 DNA follows: TGTGCTAGCAGCTTAGAGAGGGGGACACACGACTACGAGCAGTACTTC.